This T cell receptor (beta chain) was found in a study of shared clonotypes between healthy human individuals. CDR3 length: 14 residues. Germline lookup yields CDR1 SQVTM and CDR2 ANQGSEA. The ends lost 6 bases at V and 4 bases at J; junction bases unmatched: 5. Points on this clone: The antigen is unknown.

General observations from the study: The authors expected sequencing depth to affect clonotype sharing among donors.

Sequencing was performed with immunoSEQ multiplex PCR; in TCRdb, only in-frame clones are kept and a portion is missing. The table shows some 2.1 million clones, with 95% occurring only once. The specimen was naive CD4+ T cells sorted from blood. Subset defined: CD45RA+ positively selected. The gene calls are TRBV29-1 and TRBJ2-1; 11 bases align to TRBD1. The source of this sequence is a man between 18 and 35 years old in good health. The CDR3: CSVHRDRGYNEQFF. The CDR3, as DNA: TGCAGCGTCCACCGGGACAGGGGGTACAATGAGCAGTTCTTC.